Sequencing of this TCR beta chain was carried out in a study of T cells after yellow fever vaccination. Findings and caveats of the study: Practically every clonotype that responded to the vaccine could not be detected in sorted memory subsets on day 0.

In germline, CDR1 is LNHDA, CDR2 SQIVND (reference sequence). Losses at the gene ends were 6 bases for V and 7 bases for J; bases not matched to a gene: 6. The CDR3 is 15 amino acids. TCRdb re-called the 5' RACE reads with MiXCR, one entry per CDR3 protein. The table has 30,000 or so distinct CDR3 sequences, 6% to 8.5% seen once; the top ten hold about 20%. This clonotype was seen a few times. J is TRBJ1-6 and V is TRBV19; 10 bases line up with TRBD1. This clonotype originated in a man aged 18 to 29 who received the YFV17D yellow fever vaccine. The sample was PBMCs, either bulk or a sorted T-cell subset (CD4+, CD8+, memory, or dextramer-sorted; not recorded which), taken on the day of the first yellow fever vaccination. In nucleotides, the CDR3 is TGTGCCAGTAGCCCGACAGGGGGCCGGAATTCACCCCTCCACTTT. Translated: CASSPTGGRNSPLHF.